A single sample is the source of the 21 T cell receptor beta chains below, sequenced in a study of persistence of HIV-infected CD4 T cells. No antigen is known for these receptors. Overlapping HIV-1 Gag 15-mer peptides at approximately 1 ug per peptide per mL were used. Sorted nonresponding memory CD4+ T cells were CD40L-negative, CD69-negative, CD45RO-high. The libraries were made with immunoSEQ version 4 in survey mode. Profiled with immunoSEQ multiplex PCR; TCRdb holds only in-frame clones, not every one. The sample comprises about 41,000 clones, 75% to 85% of which are singletons, and 13% to 15% rests with the top ten. The material was CD4+ T cells sorted from PBMCs after roughly 18-hour stimulation, obtained from a patient who received antiretroviral therapy. Source of these receptors: an adult man with HIV who was CMV-seropositive.

The chain is built from TRBV7-9 and TRBJ2-3; TRBD2 matches 7 bases. The CDR3 totals 14 residues. Per germline, CDR1 SEHNR and CDR2 FQNEAQ (reference sequence). V was clipped by 6 bases and J by 2 bases; unmatched bases: 5. The CDR3 DNA reads as TGTGCCAGCAGTCCTAGCGGAAACACAGATACGCAGTATTTT. Amino acid sequence: CASSPSGNTDTQYF.

J is TRBJ2-7 and V is TRBV5-1, with 14 bases lining up with TRBD2. J gave up 3 bases and V 3 bases, and 2 bases lay outside the gene matches. The V gene's germline CDR1 is SGHRS and CDR2 YFSETQ. This CDR3 has 15 residues. The CDR3 bases are TGCGCCAGCAGCTACGGACTAGCGGGGGGCTACGAGCAGTACTTC. Translating gives CASSYGLAGGYEQYF.

The chain uses TRBV7-8 and TRBJ1-6; 9 bases agree with TRBD1. This CDR3 spans 19 amino acids. Germline V gives CDR1 SGHVS, CDR2 FQNEAQ. With 4 bases clipped from V and 0 bases from J, the junction kept 10 bases outside the gene matches. In DNA form, the CDR3 reads TGTGCCAGCAGCTCCCTATGGACAGGGGCGAGCTCCTATAATTCACCCCTCCACTTT. Translated: CASSSLWTGASSYNSPLHF.

The rearrangement links TRBV3-1 (or the pseudogene TRBV3-2) to TRBJ1-1; D ambiguous. Germline values: CDR1 LGHDT, CDR2 YNNKEL (reference sequence). V was trimmed by 2 bases and J by 1 base, leaving 5 bases between them. The CDR3 extends over 13 amino acids. CDR3 loop: CASSQTENTEAFF. The CDR3 DNA reads as TGTGCCAGCAGCCAAACAGAGAACACTGAAGCTTTCTTT.

The chain joins TRBV5-6 to TRBJ1-2, with D unresolved. The germline V and J ends were trimmed by 4 bases and 5 bases, with 21 bases remaining between them. Germline CDR1 and CDR2: SGHDT and YYEEEE. The CDR3 consists of 16 residues. As DNA, the CDR3 is TGTGCCAGCAGCCCGCCTGCCCCACAGAGCCCATATGGCTACACCTTC. Translating it yields CASSPPAPQSPYGYTF.

The V and J genes are TRBV10-2 and TRBJ2-5; D is unclear. Germline assignment: CDR1 WSHSY and CDR2 SAAADI. The CDR3 extends over 14 amino acids. V lost 5 bases and J 5 bases, leaving 15 bases between the germline ends. CDR3 region: CASSRTTWVETQYF. The CDR3 bases are TGCGCCAGCAGTCGAACAACGTGGGTTGAGACCCAGTACTTC.

The chain couples TRBV2 to TRBJ1-2; TRBD1 might be the D (6 bases). Trimming shortened V by 5 bases and J by 8 bases, and 15 bases separated the two germline ends. Germline-derived CDR1 and CDR2 are SNHLY and FYNNEI. CDR3 length: 13 amino acids. The DNA for the CDR3 is TGTGCCAGCAGTCTTACAGGGTTGGGCGGCTACACCTTC. Its protein product is CASSLTGLGGYTF. Filled out from reference TRBV2 and TRBJ1-2, the complete variable domain reads EPEVTQTPSHQVTQMGQEVILRCVPISNHLYFYWYRQILGQKVEFLVSFYNNEISEKSEIFDDQFSVERPDGSNFTLKIRSTKLEDSAMYFCASSLTGLGGYTFGSGTRLTVV.

This clone has only one observation. The chain is built from TRBV29-1 and TRBJ1-2, with a possible D match to TRBD1 (5 bases). This CDR3 contains 13 residues. CDR1 and CDR2 (germline): SQVTM, ANQGSEA. V was clipped by 5 bases and J by 1 base, with 11 bases between them. As DNA, the CDR3 is TGCAGCGTTCTACAGACAGATAACTATGGCTACACCTTC. Amino acids: CSVLQTDNYGYTF.

J is TRBJ1-1 and V is TRBV6-5, with 7 positions matching TRBD1. The J segment lost 1 base and the V segment lost 2 bases, leaving 1 base of the junction unmatched. The CDR3 spans 14 residues. Per the germline V gene, CDR1 is MNHEY and CDR2 is SVGAGI. The CDR3 loop is CASSYRDRNTEAFF. The DNA of the CDR3 is TGTGCCAGCAGTTACCGGGACAGGAACACTGAAGCTTTCTTT.

The genes are TRBV28 and TRBJ1-1, with 9 bases lining up with TRBD1. The CDR3 runs to 16 residues. V lost 2 bases and J lost 4; bases outside the gene matches: 8. Germline V lookup: CDR1 MDHEN, CDR2 SYDVKM. The CDR3 region is CASSLKDRGWSTEAFF. The CDR3 DNA reads TGTGCCAGCAGTTTAAAGGACAGGGGCTGGAGCACTGAAGCTTTCTTT.

This clone was detected a few times. This chain connects TRBV6-2 or TRBV6-3 to TRBJ2-1; TRBD2 matches at 8 bases. In germline, CDR1 is MNHEY, CDR2 SVGEGT. The CDR3 has 14 amino acids. Trimming took 4 bases from V and 6 from J; bases not matched to a gene: 5. The DNA of the CDR3 is TGTGCCAGCAGTTCGGGACTAGTCGGCAATGAGCAGTTCTTC. Translation: CASSSGLVGNEQFF.

Only a few counts were recorded for this clone. The rearrangement links TRBV18 to TRBJ2-3; D not resolved. Germline V lookup: CDR1 KGHSH, CDR2 LQKENI. V was trimmed by 1 base and J by 3 bases, leaving 5 bases between them. The CDR3 is 13 residues long. CDR3 bases: TGTGCCAGCTCACCACGGATTACAGATACGCAGTATTTT. Amino acids: CASSPRITDTQYF.

This clone occurred a few times. The CDR3 spells CAWGQGRSGNTIYF. CDR3 DNA: TGTGCCTGGGGACAGGGCCGCTCTGGAAACACCATATATTTT. J is TRBJ1-3 and V is TRBV30; 8 bases match TRBD1. The CDR3 contains 14 residues. The germline V gene has CDR1 GTSNPN and CDR2 SVGIG (reference sequence). With 5 bases clipped from V and 0 bases from J, the junction kept 3 bases outside the gene matches.

This chain links TRBV14 with TRBJ2-2; D is possibly TRBD1 (6 bases). Trimming shortened V by 1 base and J by 7 bases, and 16 bases separated the two germline ends. The CDR3 runs 16 residues. CDR1 is SGHDN and CDR2 is FVKESK in the germline V gene. CDR3 loop: CASSQAGANPYGELFF. CDR3 DNA sequence: TGTGCCAGCAGCCAAGCAGGGGCGAACCCGTACGGGGAGCTGTTTTTT.

The chain recombines TRBV7-3 with TRBJ1-1; tentatively, D is TRBD1 (6 bases). Germline V CDR1 and CDR2: SGHTA, FQGTGA. The CDR3 totals 16 residues. V lost 5 bases, J lost 0 bases, and 16 bases lay in between. The CDR3 loop is CASSPGGGLLNTEAFF. In nucleotides, the CDR3 is TGTGCCAGCAGCCCCGGGGGGGGGCTACTGAACACTGAAGCTTTCTTT.

The chain recombines TRBV27 with TRBJ1-2; 10 nucleotides match TRBD1. J gave up 2 bases and V 4 bases, and 13 bases lay outside the gene matches. The CDR3 extends over 18 amino acids. Per the germline V gene, CDR1 is MNHEY and CDR2 is SMNVEV (reference sequence). The CDR3 DNA sequence: TGTGCCAGCAGTTCCGGTCGACAGGGGGCTCGCCAGAACTATGGCTACACCTTC. Translated: CASSSGRQGARQNYGYTF.

This clone has only a few counts. The chain has TRBV4-1 and TRBJ2-2; 11 positions agree with TRBD2. From germline, CDR1 is MGHRA and CDR2 YSYEKL. Trimming removed 0 bases from V and 8 bases from J; junction bases left unmatched: 5. The CDR3 length is 16 residues. The DNA for the CDR3 is TGCGCCAGCAGCCAAGAAAGGGCTAGCGGGAGGGGGGAGCTGTTTTTT. This gives the protein CASSQERASGRGELFF.

This chain joins TRBV19 and TRBJ2-2, with D unclear. With 1 base removed from V and 8 bases from J, the gap between germline ends came to 8 bases. Germline-derived CDR1 and CDR2 are LNHDA and SQIVND (reference sequence). The CDR3 contains 13 residues. The CDR3, as DNA: TGTGCCAGTAGTATAGTGGAGAGGGGGGAGCTGTTTTTT. This translates into CASSIVERGELFF.

CDR3 sequence reads: CASSLNLGGYGYTF. The CDR3 nucleotides read TGTGCCAGCAGCTTAAATCTAGGGGGTTATGGCTACACCTTC. The chain employs TRBV7-9 and TRBJ1-2; D may be TRBD1 (6 bases). The CDR3 has 14 amino acids. Trimming took off 2 bases at V and 5 bases at J, with 12 bases between the two ends. Germline lookup yields CDR1 SEHNR and CDR2 FQNEAQ (reference sequence). Using reference TRBV7-9 and TRBJ1-2 for the parts outside the CDR3, the full variable domain is DTGVSQNPRHKITKRGQNVTFRCDPISEHNRLYWYRQTLGQGPEFLTYFQNEAQLEKSRLLSDRFSAERPKGSFSTLEIQRTEQGDSAMYLCASSLNLGGYGYTFGSGTRLTVV.

The chain couples TRBV19 to TRBJ2-6; TRBD1 or TRBD2 may be the D gene (5 bases each). Germline values: CDR1 LNHDA, CDR2 SQIVND (reference sequence). The length of the CDR3 is 16 residues. With 6 bases removed from V and 1 base from J, the gap between germline ends came to 13 bases. CDR3 sequence reads: CASSQSGRSGANVLTF. The CDR3 region has the DNA TGTGCCAGTAGCCAGTCAGGGAGATCTGGGGCCAACGTCCTGACTTTC. The whole variable domain, filled in from reference TRBV19 and TRBJ2-6, reads DGGITQSPKYLFRKEGQNVTLSCEQNLNHDAMYWYRQDPGQGLRLIYYSQIVNDFQKGDIAEGYSVSREKKESFPLTVTSAQKNPTAFYLCASSQSGRSGANVLTFGAGSRLTVL.

The chain joins TRBV2 to TRBJ1-2; D call uncertain. V lost 4 bases and J lost 5, with 8 bases in between. CDR1 is SNHLY and CDR2 is FYNNEI in the germline V gene. This CDR3 region has 12 residues. The CDR3 reads CASSVVQYGYTF. CDR3 nucleotide sequence: TGTGCCAGCAGTGTTGTACAGTATGGCTACACCTTC. Full variable domain (remainder filled in from reference TRBV2 and TRBJ1-2): EPEVTQTPSHQVTQMGQEVILRCVPISNHLYFYWYRQILGQKVEFLVSFYNNEISEKSEIFDDQFSVERPDGSNFTLKIRSTKLEDSAMYFCASSVVQYGYTFGSGTRLTVV.